This TCR beta chain was sequenced in a study of CD8 T cells in Susac syndrome. CDR1 and CDR2 from the germline V gene are MNHEY and SMNVEV (reference sequence). The CDR3 sequence is 15 residues long. V lost 4 bases and J 6 bases, leaving 18 bases between the germline ends. A quantity of roughly 0.5 to 1 ug RNA underwent reverse transcription using random hexamers. It was immunoSEQ multiplex PCR that amplified TCR beta CDR3 across 54 Vbeta and 13 Jbeta. MiXCR was run by TCRdb on the immunoSEQ multiplex PCR reads, yielding one entry per CDR3 protein. The sample consists of around 80,000 distinct CDR3 sequences, about 95% of them appearing once.

This TCR was recovered from a human donor with Susac syndrome. Input material: CD8+ T cells from PBMCs. The rearrangement uses TRBV27 and TRBJ1-2; weak D call: TRBD1 (6 bases). As DNA, the CDR3 is TGTGCCAGCAGTTCACTACAGGGCCCCCCCGATGGCTACACCTTC. Protein sequence: CASSSLQGPPDGYTF.